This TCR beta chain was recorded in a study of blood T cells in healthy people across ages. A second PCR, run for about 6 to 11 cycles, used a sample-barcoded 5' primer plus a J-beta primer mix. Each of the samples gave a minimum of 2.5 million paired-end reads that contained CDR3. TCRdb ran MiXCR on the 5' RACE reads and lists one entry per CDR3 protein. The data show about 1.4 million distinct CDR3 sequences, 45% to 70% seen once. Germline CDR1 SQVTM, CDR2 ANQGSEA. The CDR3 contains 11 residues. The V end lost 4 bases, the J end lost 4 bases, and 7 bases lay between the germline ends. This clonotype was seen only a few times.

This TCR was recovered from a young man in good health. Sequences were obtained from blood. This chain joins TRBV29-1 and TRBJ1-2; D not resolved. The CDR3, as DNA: TGCAGCGTTGGGGAACGCTATGGCTACACCTTC. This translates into CSVGERYGYTF.